Listed here are 9 T cell receptor beta chains from one sample, sequenced in a study of read filtering for tumor transcriptome and immune sequencing. Molecular barcoded adaptors covering alpha/delta and beta/gamma chains were used on around 370 ng RNA. MiXCR, run by TCRdb on the reads, gives a single entry per CDR3 protein. The sample has around 29,000 distinct CDR3 sequences; around 15% are singletons. Sequencing input: a population of CD138-negative cells sorted from bone marrow. These receptor sequences come from a donor aged 40 or over with multiple myeloma.

Concerning this clonotype: A single base separates this from a much larger clone, so it may be a read error. This rearrangement joins TRBV5-1 to TRBJ2-1; 8 nucleotides align to TRBD2. Losses at the gene ends were 3 bases for V and 3 bases for J; bases not matched to a gene: 5. Germline-derived CDR1 and CDR2 are SGHRS and YFSETQ. The CDR3 loop spans 15 amino acids. The CDR3: CASSSGSGGYNEQFF. The CDR3 DNA is TGCGCCAGCAGCTCGGGGAGCGGGGGCTACAATGAGCAGTTCTTC.

A word on this clonotype: The junction differs from germline at one of its ends, possibly a read error. V gene TRBV6-2 or TRBV6-3 combines with J gene TRBJ2-1, with D perhaps TRBD2 (5 bases). The CDR3 extends over 14 amino acids. Germline-derived CDR1 and CDR2 are MNHEY and SVGEGT. The CDR3 sequence: CAGTLGSPPNEQFF. The CDR3, as DNA: TGTGCCGGTACATTAGGGAGTCCCCCCAATGAACAGTTCTTC.

This clonotype appeared many times. This chain links TRBV20-1 with TRBJ2-3; D may correspond to TRBD1 or TRBD2 (5 bases each). Germline V gene data show CDR1 as DFQATT and CDR2 as SNEGSKA (reference sequence). The CDR3 is made up of 13 amino acids. V was pared by 7 bases and J by 0 bases, with 11 bases between. The CDR3 spells CSVGTSSTDTQYF. The CDR3 bases are TGCAGTGTCGGGACCTCTAGCACAGATACGCAGTATTTT.

The genes are TRBV7-8 and TRBJ2-7, with 8 bases fitting TRBD1. Trimming at V came to 6 bases and at J to 4 bases, leaving 5 bases not matched to a gene. Germline values: CDR1 SGHVS, CDR2 FQNEAQ. This CDR3 region has 13 residues. The CDR3 sequence is CASSFQGAYEQYF. CDR3 coding DNA: TGTGCCAGCAGTTTCCAGGGGGCATACGAGCAGTACTTC. Together with reference TRBV7-8 and TRBJ2-7, the CDR3 gives the full variable domain: GAGVSQSPRYKVAKRGQDVALRCDPISGHVSLFWYQQALGQGPEFLTYFQNEAQLDKSGLPSDRFFAERPEGSVSTLKIQRTQQEDSAVYLCASSFQGAYEQYFGPGTRLTVT.

On this clonotype: The germline gene is not matched at one end of the junction; a read error may be the cause. The chain joins TRBV4-1 to TRBJ1-6, with TRBD1 matching over 7 bases. This CDR3 has 16 amino acids. Germline lookup yields CDR1 MGHRA and CDR2 YSYEKL. CDR3 sequence: CASSQAPTGIQSPRHF. The CDR3 bases are TGCGCCAGCAGCCAAGCCCCGACAGGGATACAGTCACCCCGCCACTTT.

Comment on this clonotype: At one end the junction does not follow the germline gene, possibly because of a read error. The V and J genes are TRBV5-1 and TRBJ2-4; 9 bases map to TRBD2. The CDR3 length is 18 residues. CDR1 and CDR2 (germline): SGHRS, YFSETQ. The CDR3: CASSLASGIRIAKNTQYF. The CDR3 nucleotides are TGCGCCAGCAGCTTGGCTAGCGGGATAAGGATAGCCAAAAACACTCAGTACTTC.

Notes on this clonotype: The germline gene is not matched at one end of the junction; a read error may be the cause. This chain links TRBV9 with TRBJ2-3; TRBD2 agrees at 7 bases. The CDR3 totals 16 residues. The germline V gene encodes CDR1 SGDLS and CDR2 YYNGEE. Written as DNA, the CDR3 is TGTGCCAGCAGCCTTGGGGAGGGAGTTACCACAGATACGCACTATTTT. Its protein product is CASSLGEGVTTDTHYF.

About this clonotype itself: This may stem from a read error, because a much larger clone lies one nucleotide away. The chain couples TRBV6-1 to TRBJ2-4; 7 nucleotides match TRBD1. Losses at the gene ends were 6 bases for V and 0 bases for J; bases not matched to a gene: 5. In germline, CDR1 is MNHNS, CDR2 SASEGT. The CDR3 contains 15 residues. In nucleotides, the CDR3 is TGTGCCAGCAGACGGGACAGACTAGCCAAAAACATTCAGTACTTC. Encoded protein: CASRRDRLAKNIQYF.

This clonotype was recorded only once. The germline gene is not matched at one end of the junction; a read error may be the cause. This chain joins TRBV23-1 and TRBJ2-2; 8 bases match TRBD1. TRBV23-1 is sorted into the ORF group, with uncertain function. This CDR3 contains 15 residues. The CDR3 loop reads CASGQGQENTGGLFF. The CDR3 nucleotides are TGCGCCAGCGGTCAGGGACAGGAGAACACCGGGGGGCTGTTTTTT.